This record covers a single TCR beta chain. This sample is drawn from a study of T cell responses to AZD1222 COVID-19 vaccine. The repertoire was sequenced with immunoSEQ multiplex PCR; TCRdb's copy has only in-frame clones and lacks some. This table holds about 140,000 clones, over 80% found once. The starting material was peripheral blood, obtained 28 days after the second AZD1222 dose. The TCR comes from an adult who received the AZD1222 COVID-19 vaccine.

The CDR3 spells CASSPRDGNEKLFF. In DNA form, the CDR3 reads TGTGCCAGCAGTCCCCGGGACGGCAATGAAAAACTGTTTTTT. V usage is TRBV28 and J usage is TRBJ1-4; tentatively, D is TRBD1 (5 bases). There are 14 residues in the CDR3. V lost 5 bases and J 5 bases, leaving 12 bases between the germline ends. CDR1 and CDR2 from the germline V gene are MDHEN and SYDVKM.